Listed below are T cell receptor beta chains from one sample, sequenced in a study of cytomegalovirus exposure and HLA in healthy donors. Libraries were prepared by immunoSEQ multiplex PCR; TCRdb keeps only in-frame clonotypes and omits some of them. The profile shows some 110,000 clones, 79% of them singletons. The sequenced material came from PBMCs. Source of these receptors: a woman between 18 and 29 years old in good health and CMV-seropositive. The CDR3 runs from the conserved cysteine through the conserved F or W. Each record gives: D gene, J gene, V gene, clone size, CDR3 protein, CDR3 DNA. D genes are given only for firm matches. Not every row has a clone size; where given, it reads once, few, many or a size class.

d_gene: -; j_gene: TRBJ2-5; v_gene: TRBV11-2; abundance: few; CDR3aa: CASSLAFQETQYF; CDR3nt: TGTGCCAGCAGCCTAGCGTTCCAAGAGACCCAGTACTTC
d_gene: -; j_gene: TRBJ2-7; v_gene: TRBV19; abundance: -; CDR3aa: CASSILAGRGNEQYF; CDR3nt: TGTGCCAGTAGTATCCTAGCGGGCAGGGGGAACGAGCAGTACTTC
d_gene: TRBD1; j_gene: TRBJ2-2; v_gene: TRBV18; abundance: -; CDR3aa: CASSSGQGRNTGELFF; CDR3nt: TGTGCCAGCTCGTCGGGACAGGGTAGGAACACCGGGGAGCTGTTTTTT
d_gene: TRBD2; j_gene: TRBJ2-7; v_gene: TRBV30; abundance: -; CDR3aa: CASSSAGTSLYEQYF; CDR3nt: TGTGCCAGTAGTAGCGCCGGGACTAGTCTCTACGAGCAGTACTTC
d_gene: TRBD1; j_gene: TRBJ2-7; v_gene: TRBV5-4; abundance: -; CDR3aa: CASSSPGQVLWEQYF; CDR3nt: TGTGCCAGCAGCTCTCCGGGACAGGTTCTTTGGGAGCAGTACTTC
d_gene: -; j_gene: TRBJ2-7; v_gene: TRBV16; abundance: -; CDR3aa: CASSQSYGSYEQYF; CDR3nt: TGTGCCAGCAGCCAATCTTACGGGTCCTACGAGCAGTACTTC
d_gene: -; j_gene: TRBJ2-5; v_gene: TRBV28; abundance: -; CDR3aa: CASSSPVQETQYF; CDR3nt: TGTGCCAGCAGTTCCCCGGTGCAAGAGACCCAGTACTTC
d_gene: -; j_gene: TRBJ1-3; v_gene: TRBV6-5; abundance: -; CDR3aa: CASSPEEGTIYF; CDR3nt: TGTGCCAGCAGTCCTGAGGAGGGCACCATATATTTT
d_gene: -; j_gene: TRBJ1-5; v_gene: TRBV5-8; abundance: -; CDR3aa: CASSLDMPEGPGDQPQHF; CDR3nt: TGTGCCAGCAGCTTGGACATGCCGGAGGGACCGGGGGATCAGCCCCAGCATTTT
d_gene: -; j_gene: TRBJ2-1; v_gene: TRBV6-6; abundance: few; CDR3aa: CASSPSSYNEQFF; CDR3nt: TGTGCCAGCAGTCCTAGCTCCTACAATGAGCAGTTCTTC
d_gene: -; j_gene: TRBJ2-2; v_gene: TRBV28; abundance: once; CDR3aa: CASSLPWDTNTGELFF; CDR3nt: TGTGCCAGCAGCCTACCTTGGGACACCAACACCGGGGAGCTGTTTTTT
d_gene: -; j_gene: TRBJ2-4; v_gene: TRBV19; abundance: -; CDR3aa: CASSIGEGRTLAKNIQYF; CDR3nt: TGTGCCAGTAGTATAGGAGAGGGGAGGACTCTAGCCAAAAACATTCAGTACTTC
d_gene: TRBD1; j_gene: TRBJ1-5; v_gene: TRBV5-1; abundance: -; CDR3aa: CASRSTGAPNQPQHF; CDR3nt: TGCGCCAGCAGATCGACAGGGGCCCCCAATCAGCCCCAGCATTTT
d_gene: TRBD2; j_gene: TRBJ2-7; v_gene: TRBV4-1; abundance: few; CDR3aa: CASSPLAVSYEQYF; CDR3nt: TGCGCCAGCAGCCCGCTAGCGGTCTCCTACGAGCAGTACTTC
d_gene: -; j_gene: TRBJ1-2; v_gene: TRBV6-5; abundance: -; CDR3aa: CASKPAGGYGYTF; CDR3nt: TGTGCCAGCAAGCCAGCGGGCGGCTATGGCTACACCTTC
d_gene: TRBD1; j_gene: TRBJ2-7; v_gene: TRBV5-1; abundance: -; CDR3aa: CASSLPGQGYYEQYF; CDR3nt: TGCGCCAGCAGCTTACCGGGACAGGGATACTACGAGCAGTACTTC
d_gene: -; j_gene: TRBJ2-7; v_gene: TRBV6-1; abundance: -; CDR3aa: CASIWTPLLGQYF; CDR3nt: TGTGCCAGCATTTGGACTCCTCTACTGGGGCAGTACTTC